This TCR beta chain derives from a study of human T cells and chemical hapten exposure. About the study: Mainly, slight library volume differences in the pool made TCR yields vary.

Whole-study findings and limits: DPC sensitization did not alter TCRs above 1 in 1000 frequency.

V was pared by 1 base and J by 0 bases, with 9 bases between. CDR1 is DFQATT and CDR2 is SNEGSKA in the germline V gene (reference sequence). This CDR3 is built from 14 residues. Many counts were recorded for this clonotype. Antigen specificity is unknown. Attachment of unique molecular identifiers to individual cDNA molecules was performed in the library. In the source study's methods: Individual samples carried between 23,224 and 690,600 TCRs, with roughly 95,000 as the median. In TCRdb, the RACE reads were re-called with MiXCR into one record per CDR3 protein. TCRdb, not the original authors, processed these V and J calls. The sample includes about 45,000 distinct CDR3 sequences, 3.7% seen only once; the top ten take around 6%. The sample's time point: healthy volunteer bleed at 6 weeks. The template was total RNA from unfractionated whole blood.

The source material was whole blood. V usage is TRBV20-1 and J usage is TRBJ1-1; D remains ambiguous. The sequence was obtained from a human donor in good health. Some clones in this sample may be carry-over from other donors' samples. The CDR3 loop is CSARGARVNTEAFF. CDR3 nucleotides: TGCAGTGCTAGAGGTGCCCGGGTGAACACTGAAGCTTTCTTT.